This T cell receptor (beta chain) was found in a study of cytomegalovirus exposure and HLA in healthy donors (TCRdb year 2017). Broadly, across the study: An earlier analysis of around 600 of the donors reported 250 to 350 Gb of sequence data and approximately 110 million unique TCR beta sequences from 190 million or so T cells. The genetic ancestry cluster associated with self-reported Caucasian donors included approximately 85% of the 398 genotyped donors. To predict cytomegalovirus infection status, the study brought together high-throughput TCR immunosequencing, statistical association of individual TCRs with disease status, and machine learning. Every discovery cohort repertoire had been produced on one sequencing platform. Besides the first cohort of under 700 subjects, a separate validation cohort made up of about 120 different subjects was used. To study patterns of TCR occurrence, a later analysis re-analyzed previously published TCR beta repertoires from several hundred donors and added high-resolution HLA genotyping. Both class I and class II loci were covered by HLA typing, at four-digit resolution. The number of donors typed differed by locus, with roughly 620-640 for A, B, C, DRB1 and DQB1, roughly 520 for DQA1, approximately 580 for DPA1, and 450 to 480 for DPB1. Across approximately 400 genotyped donors of the cohort, an average of roughly 200,000 unique TCR beta nucleotide sequences per donor were sequenced, and roughly a sixth of those sequences were non-productive. A later genetic analysis took genome-wide SNP genotypes for about 55% of the roughly 670 donors and used that subset as a discovery cohort. The study aimed to test whether cataloging public T cell receptors could reveal signatures of past pathogen exposure. In the later analysis, no new phenotypic data were used to find candidate immune exposures; instead, reliance was placed on TCR beta sequences and their occurrence across donors. The study used immunosequencing to profile the T cell repertoires of more than 650 subjects and linked those repertoires to cytomegalovirus serostatus. Donor age, sex, ethnicity and CMV serostatus were collected together with the repertoire data. An early release covering over 500 HLA-typed donors comprised about 310 gigabases of sequencing data and roughly 86 million unique TCR sequences. An earlier analysis of around 580 of the donors used high-throughput TCR beta sequencing to judge whether each TCR beta V gene segment behaved as functional or pseudogenic. A handful of DR-DQ haplotypes were handled as single units for association and clustering because linkage in the cohort was strong.

From its cysteine to its phenylalanine, the CDR3 spans 16 amino acids. Just CDR3 DNA is preserved here, 48 bases in frame from base 1. V is pared back by 0 bases and J by 5 bases, with 11 bases lying between the germline termini. Via the germline V gene, CDR1 is MGHRA and CDR2 YSYEKL. This clone came up a few times. Its antigen is not yet known. Base qualities are missing; no much larger clone stands one base away. The cohort consisted of more than 650 healthy bone marrow donors. At the time of sampling, every cohort member was nominally healthy, though immune exposures that went unrecorded were likely present. The donor was CMV seronegative and belonged to the group of around 400 seronegative cohort members. A peripheral blood sample was provided by each donor, and peripheral blood mononuclear cells were used for TCR beta sequencing. Genomic DNA was extracted from the blood cell samples with the Qiagen DNeasy Blood Extraction Kit.

Receptor amplification or capture employed the immunoSEQ multiplex PCR assay. The multiplex PCR relied on a mix of 60 forward primers for TCR Vbeta segments and 13 reverse primers for TCR Jbeta segments. The CDR3 region of rearranged TCR beta genes was amplified from genomic DNA with a multiplex PCR assay. Amplified TCR beta libraries were sequenced as 87-base-pair reads on the Illumina HiSeq System. In the authors' own workflow: Across the 640 or so repertoires, a later analysis counted tens of millions of unique TCR beta chains, roughly 11 million of which were shared by at least two donors. A nearest-neighbor algorithm error-corrected the raw reads and collapsed the reads into unique sequences, merging closely related sequences to remove PCR and sequencing errors. Alignment of CDR3 sequences to IMGT reference sequences was used to assign V, D and J gene segments. Each retained sequence needed at least a six-nucleotide match to both a V gene segment and a J gene segment. Rearrangements were classified as productive when the CDR3 lacked stop codons and remained in frame with V and J, and all other rearrangements were classified as non-productive. Following IMGT convention, CDR3 was defined as the stretch from the second conserved V-encoded cysteine up to the conserved J-encoded phenylalanine. Sequences without an unambiguous match to a single V gene segment were excluded from the earlier analysis of about 640 of the donors. An earlier analysis of 587 of the donors called V segments functional above 56.7% productive rearrangements and segregating when the between-donor standard deviation exceeded 5%. To diagnose cytomegalovirus status from the catalog of TCR beta chain sequences, a statistical classification framework was built. In a later analysis, TCR nucleotide sequences were compared against IMGT/GENE-DB human TR gene sequences so that V and J genes could be assigned. Using the TCRdist pipeline, a later analysis assigned CDR3 sequences along with most-parsimonious VDJ recombination scenarios. In a later analysis, each TCR beta chain was defined by its CDR3 amino acid sequence together with its V-gene family, and reads lacking a unique V-gene family were excluded. To address suspected cross-contamination and a sequencing artifact, a later analysis removed 592 highly shared, low-generation-probability nucleotide sequences. A later analysis calculated a clonal expansion index for each public chain from normalized within-repertoire ranks of inferred template counts. A later analysis computed generation probabilities with a VDJ recombination model fitted to out-of-frame rearrangements, and checked the results against IGoR. In a later analysis, TCR-TCR, TCR-HLA and TCR-CMV co-occurrence was scored with hypergeometric tests, and a repertoire-size bias correction was applied to TCR pairs. A later analysis estimated false discovery rates by permuting HLA or CMV assignments 20 times. In a later analysis, co-occurring TCRs were grouped using DBSCAN, with TCRdist sequence similarity added in when clustering inside HLA-allele-positive subsets. Repertoires with fewer than 30,000 or more than 120,000 public chains, plus five repertoires with anomalous nucleotide sharing, were excluded from co-occurrence clustering. As stored in TCRdb, this immuneACCESS dataset retains in-frame rearrangements with V and J assigned. A fraction of the clones does not appear; measured against another copy, unresolved V genes explain less than half of the discrepancy, and the remainder lacks a known reason. V and J calls and clone size follow that table, whereas D and trimming were derived from the DNA. The sample has roughly 150,000 clones on record, about 75% of them singletons. The ten largest clonotypes hold about 1.3% of the sample.

General study outcomes and caveats: A later analysis found that most CMV-associated TCR beta chains appeared HLA-restricted, with HLA associations seemingly driven largely by CMV exposure. Roughly uniform sequencing depth across donors was assumed in presence/absence analyses, although this assumption may not hold. In a later analysis, TCR association rates were found to vary across HLA loci, with the most associated TCRs seen for DRB1 alleles and the fewest for HLA-C alleles. HLA typing was unavailable for some donors at each locus, so association tests used only the typed subset. The authors suggested that the approach could potentially be generalized to other disease states and immunological phenotypes. According to a later genetic analysis, donors in an Asian-associated ancestry cluster had fewer N-insertions in productive TCRs than the approximately 700-donor mean. A further reported finding was that TCR beta sequences accurately predicted the HLA-A and HLA-B alleles for most subjects in the first cohort. Broadly in line with IMGT annotations, most TCR beta V segments showed up in productive rearrangements about 87% or about 30% of the time in an earlier analysis of about 500 of the donors. An association between a missense DCLRE1C variant and V-gene and J-gene trimming of TCR beta chains was found in a later genetic analysis and replicated in an independent cohort. Linkage disequilibrium might explain the correlated functional status among segregating V segments, but an unknown experimental factor could not be excluded. Three of the identified cytomegalovirus-associated TCR beta chains were confirmed in vitro to be specific for cytomegalovirus antigens. CMV serostatus was the only immune exposure information available for the cohort. Several of the top co-occurrence clusters appeared to be linked to parvovirus B19, influenza, CMV and Epstein-Barr virus, according to a later analysis. The study listed 150 to 200 TCR beta chains as associated with cytomegalovirus. The classifier was reported to diagnose cytomegalovirus status with high specificity and sensitivity in both the original cohort and the validation cohort. The earlier analysis of some 560 of the donors excluded roughly 17 rarely observed V segments, including chromosome 9 orphons, because counts were too low. In a later analysis, 15,000 to 20,000 TCR beta sequences were associated with specific HLA alleles at a false discovery rate of 0.05. A cluster of highly shared sequence variants was judged likely to represent a technical artifact of the sequencing pipeline. Because the 87-base-pair reads could not distinguish some IMGT-functional V segments, including TRBV6-2 and TRBV6-3, those segments were excluded. Most TCR sequences were seen in very few donors, while some public TCRs were found in many individuals. Strong co-occurrence of HLA alleles, especially DR and DQ, made assigning TCR associations to individual alleles difficult. A later analysis found that HLA-associated TCR beta chains were more clonally expanded and had lower generation probabilities than equally common non-associated chains. The cohort was sequenced for TCR beta chains only, and without alpha or paired-chain data the features that could be detected were limited.

Sequenced input: PBMCs. The receptor comes from a man in his late teens or twenties in good health and CMV-seronegative. The receptor chain draws on TRBV4-1 and TRBJ1-6; the D gene is perhaps TRBD1, from 6 matching bases. The CDR3 protein sequence reads: CASSQDRRTDNSPLHF. The DNA sequence is given as TGCGCCAGCAGCCAAGACCGGAGGACAGATAATTCACCCCTCCACTTT.